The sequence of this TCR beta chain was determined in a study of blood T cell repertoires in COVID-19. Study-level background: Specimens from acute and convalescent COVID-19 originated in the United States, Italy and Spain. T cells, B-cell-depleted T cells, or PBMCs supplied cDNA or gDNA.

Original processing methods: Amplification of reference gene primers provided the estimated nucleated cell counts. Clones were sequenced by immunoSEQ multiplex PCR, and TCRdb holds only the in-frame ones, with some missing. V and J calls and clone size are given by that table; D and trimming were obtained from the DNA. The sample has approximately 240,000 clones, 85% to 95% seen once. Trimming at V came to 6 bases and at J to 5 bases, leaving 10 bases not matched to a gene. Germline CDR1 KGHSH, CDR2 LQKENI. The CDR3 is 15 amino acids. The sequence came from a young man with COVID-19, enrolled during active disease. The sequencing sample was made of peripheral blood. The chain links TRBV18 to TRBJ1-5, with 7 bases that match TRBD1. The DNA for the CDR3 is TGTGCCAGCTCCGCCTCGACAGGGCCCGATCAGCCCCAGCATTTT. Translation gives CASSASTGPDQPQHF.